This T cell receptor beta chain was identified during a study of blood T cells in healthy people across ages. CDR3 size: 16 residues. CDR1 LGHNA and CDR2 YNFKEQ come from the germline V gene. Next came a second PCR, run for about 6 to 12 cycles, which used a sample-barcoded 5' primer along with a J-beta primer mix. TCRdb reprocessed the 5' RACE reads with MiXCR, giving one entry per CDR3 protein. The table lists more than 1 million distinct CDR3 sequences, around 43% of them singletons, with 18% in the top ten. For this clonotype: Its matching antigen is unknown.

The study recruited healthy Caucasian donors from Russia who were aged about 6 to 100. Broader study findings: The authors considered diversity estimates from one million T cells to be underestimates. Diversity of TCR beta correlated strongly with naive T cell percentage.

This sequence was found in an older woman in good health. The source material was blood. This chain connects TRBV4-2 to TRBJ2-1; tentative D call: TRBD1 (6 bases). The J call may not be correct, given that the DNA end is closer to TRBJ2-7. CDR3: CASSQDVGTTYNEQYF. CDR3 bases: TGTGCCAGCAGCCAAGATGTTGGGACAACCTACAATGAGCAGTACTTC.